These T cell receptor beta chains were read from a single sample in a study of T cells in Graves' hyperthyroidism and ophthalmopathy. MiXCR, run by TCRdb on the multiplex PCR reads, gives a single entry per CDR3 protein. The sample has 500,000 to 600,000 distinct CDR3 sequences, roughly 46% seen once. Sequences were obtained from peripheral blood or thyroid tissue (not recorded which). The receptors originated from a woman in her late teens or twenties with Graves' hyperthyroidism. CDR3s include the opening cysteine and the closing phenylalanine or tryptophan. Each record gives: V gene, D gene, clone size, J gene, CDR3 protein, CDR3 DNA. D genes are given only for firm matches. Only some rows state a clone size, as once, few, many or a class for expanded clones.

v_call: TRBV29-1
d_call: TRBD2
clone_size: -
j_call: TRBJ2-7
cdr3_aa: CSVGAGTSAFYEQYF
cdr3_nt: TGCAGCGTTGGGGCAGGGACTAGCGCCTTCTACGAGCAGTACTTC

v_call: TRBV7-2
d_call: -
clone_size: many
j_call: TRBJ2-7
cdr3_aa: CASSLGPISSYEQYF
cdr3_nt: TGTGCCAGCAGCCTGGGACCCATAAGCTCCTACGAGCAGTACTTC

v_call: TRBV12-3/TRBV12-4
d_call: -
clone_size: -
j_call: TRBJ1-1
cdr3_aa: CASSLGYVNTEAFF
cdr3_nt: TGTGCCAGCAGTTTGGGGTACGTGAACACTGAAGCTTTCTTT

v_call: TRBV2
d_call: -
clone_size: -
j_call: TRBJ1-2
cdr3_aa: CASSAVGVADYGYTF
cdr3_nt: TGTGCCAGCAGCGCCGTTGGGGTAGCGGACTATGGCTACACCTTC

v_call: TRBV27
d_call: -
clone_size: many
j_call: TRBJ2-6
cdr3_aa: CASRDMVGANVLTF
cdr3_nt: TGTGCCAGCAGGGACATGGTTGGGGCCAACGTCCTGACTTTC

v_call: TRBV20-1
d_call: TRBD1
clone_size: -
j_call: TRBJ2-7
cdr3_aa: CSARPQWSGTGQILYEQYF
cdr3_nt: TGCAGTGCTAGACCCCAGTGGTCCGGGACAGGCCAAATTTTATACGAGCAGTACTTC

v_call: TRBV10-3
d_call: -
clone_size: many
j_call: TRBJ2-5
cdr3_aa: CAISESKAAAETQYF
cdr3_nt: TGTGCCATCAGTGAGTCGAAAGCGGCAGCGGAGACCCAGTACTTC

v_call: TRBV4-3
d_call: -
clone_size: -
j_call: TRBJ1-2
cdr3_aa: CASSQDMGAGNGYTF
cdr3_nt: TGCGCCAGCAGCCAAGATATGGGGGCAGGGAATGGCTACACCTTC

v_call: TRBV15
d_call: -
clone_size: -
j_call: TRBJ2-1
cdr3_aa: CATSRDLELAVYNEQFF
cdr3_nt: TGTGCCACCAGCAGAGACTTGGAACTAGCAGTATACAATGAGCAGTTCTTC

v_call: TRBV11-2
d_call: TRBD2
clone_size: -
j_call: TRBJ2-1
cdr3_aa: CASSPTSGSRYNEQFF
cdr3_nt: TGTGCCAGCAGCCCAACTAGCGGGAGTCGCTACAATGAGCAGTTCTTC